This TCR beta chain was recorded in a study of CD8 T cells in ankylosing spondylitis. Study-level results: Prior work had noted some motif variants in reactive arthritis blood and synovial fluid. Those disease-linked clones were CD8+; they were also relatively rare in peripheral blood.

With V trimmed by 0 bases and J by 5 bases, 3 bases remained unmatched. This CDR3 comprises 15 residues. From germline, CDR1 is SGHAT and CDR2 FQNNGV. In its sample, this clonotype was seen many times. Its antigen is undetermined. Each CDR3 protein gets one entry after TCRdb re-called the 5' RACE reads with MiXCR. The sample includes fewer than 250,000 distinct CDR3 sequences, roughly 10% seen only once; the top ten take 21%. The specimen was blood, either unsorted or a sorted T cell fraction (not recorded which). The sequence was collected from a male donor with ankylosing spondylitis or in good health (not recorded which). The V and J genes are TRBV11-2 and TRBJ2-5, with 10 bases matching TRBD2. CDR3 sequence: CASSLEGAGGETQYF. Written as DNA, the CDR3 is TGTGCCAGCAGCTTAGAGGGAGCGGGAGGGGAGACCCAGTACTTC.